The present TCR beta chain was sequenced within a study of T cell responses to AZD1222 COVID-19 vaccine. This clone was seen once. Its matching antigen is unknown. Measured with immunoSEQ multiplex PCR; TCRdb has only the in-frame clones, and not every one. In the table there are about 140,000 clones, 85% to 95% of which are singletons. This CDR3 is 14 amino acids long. Trimming removed 4 bases at V and 0 bases at J, with 8 bases between. Germline assignment: CDR1 MNHEY and CDR2 SMNVEV (reference sequence). Study-wide results and caveats: None of the repertoires were sampled until the peak T cell response had passed. Donor demographics were predominantly white British with a female majority; clonal diversity may be underestimated.

The chain joins TRBV27 to TRBJ2-3; D remains unclear. The TCR sequence derives from an adult in good health. This material consisted of peripheral blood, taken on day 0 of AZD1222 vaccination. CDR3 protein: CASSSFSSTDTQYF. Written as DNA, the CDR3 is TGTGCCAGCAGTTCCTTTTCTAGCACAGATACGCAGTATTTT.